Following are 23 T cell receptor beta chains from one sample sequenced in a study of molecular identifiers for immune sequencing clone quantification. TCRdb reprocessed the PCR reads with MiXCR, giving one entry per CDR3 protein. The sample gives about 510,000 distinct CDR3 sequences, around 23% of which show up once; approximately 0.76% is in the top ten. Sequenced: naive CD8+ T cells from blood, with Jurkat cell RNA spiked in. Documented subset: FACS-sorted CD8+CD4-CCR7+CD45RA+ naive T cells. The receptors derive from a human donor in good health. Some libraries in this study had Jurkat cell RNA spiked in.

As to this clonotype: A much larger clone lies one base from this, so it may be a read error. DNA of the CDR3: TGCGCCAGCAGCTACTTACTCGGGACTAGCGGGGCTACCACAGATACGCAGTATTTT. It specifies CASSYLLGTSGATTDTQYF. This chain joins TRBV5-1 and TRBJ2-3, with TRBD2 identical over 13 bases. Germline lookup yields CDR1 SGHRS and CDR2 YFSETQ. The V gene end was trimmed by 3 bases and the J gene end by 2 bases; junction bases not matched to a gene: 12. The CDR3 runs 19 residues.

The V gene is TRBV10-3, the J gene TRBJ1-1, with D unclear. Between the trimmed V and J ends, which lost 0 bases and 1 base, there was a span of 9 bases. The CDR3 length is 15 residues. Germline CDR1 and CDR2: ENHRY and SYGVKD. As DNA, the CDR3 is TGTGCCATCAGTGAGTCGATACAAAAGAACACTGAAGCTTTCTTT. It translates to CAISESIQKNTEAFF.

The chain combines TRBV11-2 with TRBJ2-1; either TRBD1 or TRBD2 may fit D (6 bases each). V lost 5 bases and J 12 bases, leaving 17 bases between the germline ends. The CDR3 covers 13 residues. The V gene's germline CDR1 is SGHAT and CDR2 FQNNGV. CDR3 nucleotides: TGTGCCAGCAGCGGGGGGCCCACCTGGGGGCAGTTCTTC. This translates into CASSGGPTWGQFF.

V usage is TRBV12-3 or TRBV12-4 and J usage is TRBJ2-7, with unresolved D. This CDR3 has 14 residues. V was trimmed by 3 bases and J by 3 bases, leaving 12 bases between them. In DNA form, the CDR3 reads TGTGCCAGCAGTTTTTCGGGTAGTCTCTACGAGCAGTACTTC. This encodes CASSFSGSLYEQYF.

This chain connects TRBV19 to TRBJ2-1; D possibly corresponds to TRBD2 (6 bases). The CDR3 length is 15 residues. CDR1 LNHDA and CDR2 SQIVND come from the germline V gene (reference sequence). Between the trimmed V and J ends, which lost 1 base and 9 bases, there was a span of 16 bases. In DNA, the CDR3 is TGTGCCAGTAGTATAGTAGGGGTGACTAGTTCTGAGCAGTTCTTC. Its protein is CASSIVGVTSSEQFF.

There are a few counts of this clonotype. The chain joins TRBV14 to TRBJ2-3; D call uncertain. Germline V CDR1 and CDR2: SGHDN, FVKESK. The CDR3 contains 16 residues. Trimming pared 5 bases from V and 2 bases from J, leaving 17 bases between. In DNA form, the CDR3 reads TGTGCCAGCAGCGGAATGGGTTATCCATCCACAGATACGCAGTATTTT. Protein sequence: CASSGMGYPSTDTQYF.

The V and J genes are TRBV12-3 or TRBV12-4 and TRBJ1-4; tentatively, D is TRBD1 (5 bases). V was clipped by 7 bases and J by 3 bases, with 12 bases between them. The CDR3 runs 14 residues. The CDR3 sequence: CASTLRGANEKLFF. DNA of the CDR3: TGTGCCAGCACTCTTCGGGGGGCTAATGAAAAACTGTTTTTT.

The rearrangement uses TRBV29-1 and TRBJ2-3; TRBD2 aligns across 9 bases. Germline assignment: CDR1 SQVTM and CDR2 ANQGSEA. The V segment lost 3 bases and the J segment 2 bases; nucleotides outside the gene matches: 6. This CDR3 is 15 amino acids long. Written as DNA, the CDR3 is TGCAGCGTTGAGGAGACTAGCGGAGCCACAGATACGCAGTATTTT. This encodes CSVEETSGATDTQYF.

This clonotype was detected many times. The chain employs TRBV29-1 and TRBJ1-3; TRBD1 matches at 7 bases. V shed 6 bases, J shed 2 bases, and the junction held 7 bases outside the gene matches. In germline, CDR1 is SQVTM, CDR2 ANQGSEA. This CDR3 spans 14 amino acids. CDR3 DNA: TGCAGCGTGGGACCACAGGGGACTGGAAACACCATATATTTT. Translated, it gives CSVGPQGTGNTIYF.

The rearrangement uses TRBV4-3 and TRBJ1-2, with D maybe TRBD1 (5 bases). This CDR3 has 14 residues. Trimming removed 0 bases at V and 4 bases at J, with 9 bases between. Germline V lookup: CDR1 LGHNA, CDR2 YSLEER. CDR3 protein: CASSQDWGTYGYTF. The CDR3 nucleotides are TGCGCCAGCAGCCAAGATTGGGGGACCTATGGCTACACCTTC.

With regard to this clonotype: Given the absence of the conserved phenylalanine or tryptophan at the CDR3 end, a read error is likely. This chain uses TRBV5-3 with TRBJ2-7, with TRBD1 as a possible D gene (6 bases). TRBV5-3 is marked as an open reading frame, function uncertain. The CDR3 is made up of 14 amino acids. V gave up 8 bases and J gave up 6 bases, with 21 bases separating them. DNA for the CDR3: TGTGCCAGCAGCCGGGACACAATGAACTCCGAGCAGTACCTC. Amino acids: CASSRDTMNSEQYL.

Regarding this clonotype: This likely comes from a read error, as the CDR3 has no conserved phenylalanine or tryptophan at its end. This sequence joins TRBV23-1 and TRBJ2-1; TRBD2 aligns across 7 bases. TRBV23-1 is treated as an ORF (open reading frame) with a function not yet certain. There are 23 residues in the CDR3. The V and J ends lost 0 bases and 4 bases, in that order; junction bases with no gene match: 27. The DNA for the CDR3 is TGCGCCAGCAGTCAATCATCTGGGATTAAGCGGGACCCTTCGGACGGGGGGTACAATGAGCAGTTCTAC. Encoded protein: CASSQSSGIKRDPSDGGYNEQFY.

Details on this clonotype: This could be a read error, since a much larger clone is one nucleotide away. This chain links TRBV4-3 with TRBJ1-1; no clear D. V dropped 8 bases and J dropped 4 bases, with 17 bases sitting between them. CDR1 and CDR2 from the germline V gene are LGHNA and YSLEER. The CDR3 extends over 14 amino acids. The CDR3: CASVPVRGATEAFF. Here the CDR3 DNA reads TGCGCCAGCGTGCCGGTTCGGGGAGCCACTGAAGCTTTCTTT.

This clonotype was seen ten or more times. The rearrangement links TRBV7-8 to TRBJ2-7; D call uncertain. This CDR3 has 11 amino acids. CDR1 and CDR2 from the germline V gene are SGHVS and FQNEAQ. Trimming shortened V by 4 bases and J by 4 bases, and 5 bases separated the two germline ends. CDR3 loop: CASSSIYEQYF. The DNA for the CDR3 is TGTGCCAGCAGCTCGATTTACGAGCAGTACTTC. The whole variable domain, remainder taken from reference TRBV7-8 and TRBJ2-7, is GAGVSQSPRYKVAKRGQDVALRCDPISGHVSLFWYQQALGQGPEFLTYFQNEAQLDKSGLPSDRFFAERPEGSVSTLKIQRTQQEDSAVYLCASSSIYEQYFGPGTRLTVT.

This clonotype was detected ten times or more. The CDR3 sequence is CASSLAYGPMNTGELFF. The CDR3 DNA reads TGCGCCAGCAGCTTGGCTTATGGCCCCATGAACACCGGGGAGCTGTTTTTT. This sequence joins TRBV5-1 and TRBJ2-2; D gene ambiguous. Trimming pared 0 bases from V and 1 base from J, leaving 13 bases between. Germline V gives CDR1 SGHRS, CDR2 YFSETQ. The CDR3 is 17 residues long.

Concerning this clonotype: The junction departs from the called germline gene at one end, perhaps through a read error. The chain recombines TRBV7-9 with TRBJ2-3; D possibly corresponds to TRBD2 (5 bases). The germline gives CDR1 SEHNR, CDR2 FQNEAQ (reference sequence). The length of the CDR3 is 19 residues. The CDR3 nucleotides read TGTGCCGGCAGCTCCACCCTGAGCGGCGACCTGCTAGGCACAGATACGCAGTATTTT. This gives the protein CAGSSTLSGDLLGTDTQYF.

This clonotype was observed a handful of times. CDR3 nucleotides: TGTGCCAGCAGTCCCCGGACTAGCGGGGGGATGTCCTACGAGCAGTACTTC. This gives the protein CASSPRTSGGMSYEQYF. J is TRBJ2-7 and V is TRBV27; 14 bases agree with TRBD2. J gave up 1 base and V 5 bases, and 7 bases lay outside the gene matches. Germline-derived CDR1 and CDR2 are MNHEY and SMNVEV (reference sequence). The CDR3 consists of 17 residues.

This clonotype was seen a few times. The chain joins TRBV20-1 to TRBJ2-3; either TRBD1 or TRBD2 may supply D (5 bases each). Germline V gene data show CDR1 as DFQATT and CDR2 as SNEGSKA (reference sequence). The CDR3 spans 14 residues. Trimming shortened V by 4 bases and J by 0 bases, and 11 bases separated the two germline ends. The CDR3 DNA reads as TGCAGTGCTAACCGGGACCCCAGCACAGATACGCAGTATTTT. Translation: CSANRDPSTDTQYF.

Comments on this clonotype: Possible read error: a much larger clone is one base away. CDR3 region: CACSQDRADTQYF. The CDR3 DNA follows: TGCGCCTGCAGCCAAGATAGGGCGGATACGCAGTATTTT. The genes are TRBV4-3 and TRBJ2-3; D call uncertain. From germline, CDR1 is LGHNA and CDR2 YSLEER. The CDR3 extends over 13 amino acids.

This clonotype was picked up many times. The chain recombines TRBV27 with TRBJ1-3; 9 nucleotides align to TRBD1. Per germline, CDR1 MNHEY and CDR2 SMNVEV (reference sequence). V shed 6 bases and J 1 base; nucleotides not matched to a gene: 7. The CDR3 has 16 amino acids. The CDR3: CASRPGTGISGNTIYF. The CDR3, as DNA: TGTGCCAGCAGGCCCGGGACAGGGATTTCTGGAAACACCATATATTTT.

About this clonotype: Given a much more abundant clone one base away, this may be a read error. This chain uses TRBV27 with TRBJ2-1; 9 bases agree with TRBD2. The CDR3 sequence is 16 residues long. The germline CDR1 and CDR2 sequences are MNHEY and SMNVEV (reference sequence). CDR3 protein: CASSQGAGGTYNEQSF. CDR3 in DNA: TGTGCCAGCAGTCAGGGAGCGGGGGGCACCTACAATGAGCAGTCCTTC.

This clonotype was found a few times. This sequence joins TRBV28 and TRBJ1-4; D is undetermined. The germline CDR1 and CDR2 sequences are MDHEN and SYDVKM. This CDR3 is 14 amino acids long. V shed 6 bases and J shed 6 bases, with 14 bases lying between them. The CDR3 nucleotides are TGTGCCAGCAGCCCTGTAAGACTGGATGAAAAACTGTTTTTT. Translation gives CASSPVRLDEKLFF. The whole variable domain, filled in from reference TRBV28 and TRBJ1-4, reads DVKVTQSSRYLVKRTGEKVFLECVQDMDHENMFWYRQDPGLGLRLIYFSYDVKMKEKGDIPEGYSVSREKKERFSLILESASTNQTSMYLCASSPVRLDEKLFFGSGTQLSVL.

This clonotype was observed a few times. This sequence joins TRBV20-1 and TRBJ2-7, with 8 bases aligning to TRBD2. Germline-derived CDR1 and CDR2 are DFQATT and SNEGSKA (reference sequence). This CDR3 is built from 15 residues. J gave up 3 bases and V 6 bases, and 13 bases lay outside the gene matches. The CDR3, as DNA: TGCAGTGCCCAGGACGCCGGGAGGGCCGTCTACGAGCAGTACTTC. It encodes CSAQDAGRAVYEQYF.